These 23 T cell receptor beta chains came from one sample sequenced in a study of early T cells in non-severe SARS-CoV-2 infection. TCRdb re-derived calls from the 5' RACE reads in MiXCR, one entry per CDR3 protein. The data show under 35,000 distinct CDR3 sequences, 6% to 8.5% seen once. The sample taken for sequencing was whole blood. The origin of the receptors is an adult who was a healthcare worker with PCR-confirmed SARS-CoV-2 infection or an uninfected control (not recorded which).

This clonotype was observed a few times. The chain carries TRBV9 and TRBJ2-1, with D unresolved. The CDR3 contains 15 residues. Germline CDR1 reads SGDLS; CDR2 reads YYNGEE. Between the trimmed V and J ends, which lost 0 bases and 7 bases, there was a span of 14 bases. Written as DNA, the CDR3 is TGTGCCAGCAGCGTAGATGTCAGGCCAACAAATGAGCAGTTCTTC. This codes for CASSVDVRPTNEQFF.

This clonotype was detected ten times or more. The CDR3 region has the DNA TGCAGTGCTAGAGGATTGAGTACTGGGGCCAACGTCCTGACTTTC. It is translated as CSARGLSTGANVLTF. This chain connects TRBV20-1 to TRBJ2-6; D ambiguous. Germline assignment: CDR1 DFQATT and CDR2 SNEGSKA (reference sequence). The CDR3 contains 15 residues. Between the trimmed V and J ends, which lost 1 base and 2 bases, there was a span of 9 bases.

In this sample, this clonotype turned up many times. The chain combines TRBV10-3 with TRBJ2-2; D is perhaps TRBD2 (6 bases). V dropped 4 bases and J dropped 5 bases, with 11 bases sitting between them. CDR3 size: 14 residues. Germline values: CDR1 ENHRY, CDR2 SYGVKD. In DNA form, the CDR3 reads TGTGCCATCAGTGGGAGGGATTGGACCGGGGAGCTGTTTTTT. Translating gives CAISGRDWTGELFF.

The V call is TRBV2, the J call TRBJ2-1, with 13 positions matching TRBD2. The CDR3 length is 15 residues. The V gene's germline CDR1 is SNHLY and CDR2 FYNNEI. Trimming removed 6 bases from V and 9 bases from J; junction bases left unmatched: 8. CDR3 sequence: CASRGTSGTTIEQFF. CDR3 DNA sequence: TGTGCCAGCAGGGGGACTAGCGGGACGACCATTGAGCAGTTCTTC.

This clonotype turned up a few times. The V and J genes are TRBV25-1 and TRBJ2-1; D remains ambiguous. CDR3 length equals 21 residues. Germline values: CDR1 MGHDK, CDR2 SYGVNS. The V gene lost 1 base and the J gene lost 0 bases, with 25 bases spanning the gap. The CDR3: CASSEFQDGHQNPSSYNEQFF. For the CDR3, the DNA is TGTGCCAGCAGTGAATTCCAGGACGGGCACCAAAATCCAAGCTCCTACAATGAGCAGTTCTTC.

This clonotype has at least ten counts. The gene calls are TRBV18 and TRBJ1-1; no definite D call. Germline V gives CDR1 KGHSH, CDR2 LQKENI. Trimming removed 6 bases at V and 1 base at J, with 12 bases between. The CDR3 runs to 14 residues. The DNA for the CDR3 is TGTGCCAGCTCCCAAATTACGGGGAACACTGAAGCTTTCTTT. This sequence encodes CASSQITGNTEAFF. The full variable domain, with the rest looked up from reference TRBV18 and TRBJ1-1, is NAGVMQNPRHLVRRRGQEARLRCSPMKGHSHVYWYRQLPEEGLKFMVYLQKENIIDESGMPKERFSAEFPKEGPSILRIQQVVRGDSAAYFCASSQITGNTEAFFGQGTRLTVV.

This clonotype is labeled as medium-sized (0.01 to 0.1%). J is TRBJ2-1 and V is TRBV5-6, with D perhaps matching TRBD2 (5 bases). The CDR3 loop spans 16 amino acids. V was clipped by 3 bases and J by 9 bases, with 22 bases between them. CDR1 and CDR2 from the germline V gene are SGHDT and YYEEEE. CDR3 nucleotides: TGTGCCAGCAGCTCACTAGGCTCTGAGGCGTATCCTGAGCAGTTCTTC. It yields the protein CASSSLGSEAYPEQFF.

This clonotype came up many times. This chain links TRBV5-1 with TRBJ1-4; a weak D match, TRBD1 (6 bases). The CDR3 runs to 14 residues. Germline CDR1 is SGHRS and CDR2 is YFSETQ. The ends were cut back, 4 bases at V and 5 bases at J, with 12 bases in the middle. The CDR3 protein is CASSPGQQNEKLFF. CDR3 coding DNA: TGCGCCAGCAGCCCCGGACAGCAAAATGAAAAACTGTTTTTT.

Ten or more counts support this clonotype. The chain recombines TRBV2 with TRBJ2-4; maybe TRBD1 (5 bases). From germline, CDR1 is SNHLY and CDR2 FYNNEI. V was cut by 7 bases and J by 0 bases, with 16 bases left in between. The CDR3 totals 16 residues. The CDR3 reads CASTPDIMIAKNIQYF. The CDR3 DNA reads TGTGCCAGCACTCCGGACATCATGATAGCCAAAAACATTCAGTACTTC.

This clonotype showed up just a few times. The J gene is TRBJ2-2, the V gene TRBV3-1, with D perhaps matching TRBD2 (5 bases). There are 16 residues in the CDR3. V lost 3 bases and J lost 2, with 13 bases in between. Per germline, CDR1 LGHDT and CDR2 YNNKEL (reference sequence). CDR3 DNA sequence: TGTGCCAGCAGCCAGGAAGCGGAGACTAACACCGGGGAGCTGTTTTTT. It codes for CASSQEAETNTGELFF.

The sample holds a few counts of this clonotype. The chain joins TRBV25-1 to TRBJ2-5, with TRBD1 identical over 8 bases. V trimming: 4 bases; J trimming: 5 bases; junction bases outside the gene matches: 18. The germline V gene encodes CDR1 MGHDK and CDR2 SYGVNS. CDR3 length equals 18 residues. The CDR3 nucleotides read TGTGCCAGCAGTGCGGCCAAGCAACCAGACAGGGGCAGGGAGACCCAGTACTTC. Its translation is CASSAAKQPDRGRETQYF. The entire variable domain, with the rest obtained from reference TRBV25-1 and TRBJ2-5, is as follows: EADIYQTPRYLVIGTGKKITLECSQTMGHDKMYWYQQDPGMELHLIHYSYGVNSTEKGDLSSESTVSRIRTEHFPLTLESARPSHTSQYLCASSAAKQPDRGRETQYFGPGTRLLVL.

In this sample, this clonotype turned up many times. The rearrangement uses TRBV10-3 and TRBJ1-2; 9 positions match TRBD1. The CDR3 contains 13 residues. In germline, CDR1 is ENHRY, CDR2 SYGVKD. The ends lost 8 bases at V and 8 bases at J; junction bases unmatched: 9. The CDR3 here is CAIGGTGSEGYTF. CDR3 DNA: TGTGCCATCGGAGGGACAGGGTCTGAGGGCTACACCTTC.

This clonotype came up a few times. The chain joins TRBV3-1 to TRBJ1-6; D is unclear. The V end lost 2 bases, the J end lost 8 bases, and 19 bases lay between the germline ends. The CDR3 consists of 17 residues. Germline V lookup: CDR1 LGHDT, CDR2 YNNKEL (reference sequence). The DNA for the CDR3 is TGTGCCAGCAGCCAAACGGGCAGTGACCTGCCCTATTCACCCCTCCACTTT. It encodes CASSQTGSDLPYSPLHF.

This chain uses TRBV6-4 with TRBJ2-6; maybe TRBD2 (6 bases). The V gene lost 7 bases and the J gene lost 2 bases, with 15 bases spanning the gap. This CDR3 spans 16 amino acids. Germline V gene sequence: CDR1 MRHNA, CDR2 SNTAGT. The CDR3 sequence: CASKKDGGAGANVLTF. The CDR3 DNA sequence: TGTGCCAGCAAGAAGGACGGAGGGGCTGGGGCCAACGTCCTGACTTTC.

As for this clonotype: The CDR3 ends on some other residue instead of the conserved phenylalanine or tryptophan, so this is likely a read error. This chain joins TRBV28 and TRBJ2-7; D gene ambiguous. The CDR3 totals 14 residues. Looked up from germline, CDR1 is MDHEN and CDR2 is SYDVKM. Between the trimmed V and J ends, which lost 6 bases and 2 bases, there was a span of 14 bases. CDR3 bases: TGTGCCAGCAGGAGACGGACGAACGCCTACGAGCAGTACTTA. Protein product: CASRRRTNAYEQYL.

This clonotype showed up many times. The gene calls are TRBV7-8 and TRBJ2-1; unclear D gene. V was clipped by 1 base and J by 0 bases, with 10 bases between them. CDR1 and CDR2 from the germline V gene are SGHVS and FQNEAQ. The CDR3 runs 16 residues. CDR3 amino acids: CASSLDLLSSYNEQFF. CDR3 DNA: TGTGCCAGCAGCTTAGATCTACTAAGCTCCTACAATGAGCAGTTCTTC.

The chain combines TRBV7-8 with TRBJ1-1; no firm D call. Germline V gene data show CDR1 as SGHVS and CDR2 as FQNEAQ. V lost 1 base and J lost 0, with 9 bases in between. The CDR3 is made up of 15 amino acids. The CDR3 sequence: CASSLGPGVNTEAFF. CDR3 DNA sequence: TGTGCCAGCAGCTTAGGTCCAGGTGTGAACACTGAAGCTTTCTTT.

Ten or more counts support this clonotype. V is TRBV25-1 and J is TRBJ1-1; 9 positions match TRBD1. The CDR3 loop spans 15 amino acids. Trimming removed 0 bases from V and 4 bases from J; junction bases left unmatched: 3. The germline CDR1 and CDR2 sequences are MGHDK and SYGVNS. The CDR3 loop is CASSEYGTGTTEAFF. The DNA for the CDR3 is TGTGCCAGCAGTGAATATGGGACAGGGACCACTGAAGCTTTCTTT.

V is TRBV30 and J is TRBJ2-1; 12 bases agree with TRBD2. V gave up 5 bases and J gave up 4 bases; unmatched junction bases: 18. CDR1 is GTSNPN and CDR2 is SVGIG in the germline V gene (reference sequence). This CDR3 is built from 19 residues. DNA for the CDR3: TGTGCCTGGGCGCTAGGGGTGACTAGCGGGAGCGTTCGTTACAATGAGCAGTTCTTC. It encodes CAWALGVTSGSVRYNEQFF.

This clonotype is termed medium-sized. The J gene is TRBJ2-1, the V gene TRBV6-1, with 7 bases fitting TRBD2. This CDR3 comprises 16 residues. CDR1 is MNHNS, CDR2 SASEGT, per germline. With 2 bases clipped from V and 2 bases from J, the junction kept 6 bases outside the gene matches. In DNA form, the CDR3 reads TGTGCCAGCAGTGAAAATACGGGAGGCACCTACAATGAGCAGTTCTTC. Translated, it gives CASSENTGGTYNEQFF.

The chain recombines TRBV6-5 with TRBJ2-7, with a tentative D call TRBD2 (5 bases). The germline V gene encodes CDR1 MNHEY and CDR2 SVGAGI. The CDR3 spans 14 residues. Deletions cut 0 bases from V and 6 bases from J, with 12 bases between. CDR3 sequence reads: CASSYSGGTGEQYF. CDR3 coding DNA: TGTGCCAGCAGTTACTCCGGAGGAACGGGCGAGCAGTACTTC.

At least ten counts were recorded for this clonotype. This chain links TRBV4-2 with TRBJ2-7, with D possibly TRBD2 on 5 matching bases. Per germline, CDR1 LGHNA and CDR2 YNFKEQ. V dropped 0 bases and J dropped 6 bases, with 18 bases sitting between them. This CDR3 region has 16 residues. CDR3 loop: CASSQDRSSNSGEQYF. For the CDR3, the DNA is TGTGCCAGCAGCCAAGACCGGTCCAGCAACAGCGGCGAGCAGTACTTC.

This clonotype was counted many times. The J gene is TRBJ1-3, the V gene TRBV6-6; TRBD1 matches 7 bases. CDR1 is MNHNY and CDR2 is SVGAGI in the germline V gene (reference sequence). J gave up 0 bases and V 5 bases, and 7 bases lay outside the gene matches. The CDR3 extends over 16 amino acids. CDR3 residues: CASSTGDSSSGNTIYF. The CDR3 DNA reads as TGTGCCAGCAGTACTGGGGACAGTAGCTCTGGAAACACCATATATTTT.